This T cell receptor (beta chain) comes out of a study of T-cell memory formation after mild COVID-19. The study's findings and limits: Memory cells collected pre-infection included some clones that later responded, suggesting cross-reactive memory joined. Contracting clones localized mainly to CM and EM when CD4+ and mainly to EMRA when CD8+.

This clonotype was observed a few times. Its antigen is undetermined. In germline, CDR1 is SEHNR, CDR2 FQNEAQ (reference sequence). J was trimmed by 4 bases and V by 2 bases; bases with no gene match: 8. This CDR3 is 16 amino acids long. Constant-segment primers served in 5'RACE that generated TCR alpha and TCR beta cDNA libraries bearing sample barcodes and UMIs. One entry per CDR3 protein results from TCRdb running MiXCR on the 5' RACE reads. Among a few hundred thousand distinct CDR3 sequences listed, around 27% were seen once. The sequencing sample was made of PBMCs or a T cell subset sorted from them (not recorded which). The origin of this receptor is an adult woman who had mild COVID-19 (a few samples of this study predate the infection). Cell type and time point are not known. This chain joins TRBV7-9 and TRBJ2-1; the match to TRBD1 covers 7 bases. CDR3 residues: CASSLLGTAVYNEQFF. For the CDR3, the DNA is TGTGCCAGCAGCTTATTAGGGACAGCAGTATACAATGAGCAGTTCTTC. Full variable domain (outside the CDR3, taken from reference TRBV7-9 and TRBJ2-1): DTGVSQNPRHKITKRGQNVTFRCDPISEHNRLYWYRQTLGQGPEFLTYFQNEAQLEKSRLLSDRFSAERPKGSFSTLEIQRTEQGDSAMYLCASSLLGTAVYNEQFFGPGTRLTVL.